The 6 T cell receptor beta chains in this list originate from one sample, sequenced in a study of regulatory T cells in long-lasting Graves disease. Investigators prepared the TCR beta libraries by applying iRepertoire HTBI primers and Arm-PCR of CDR3 regions. TCRdb re-derived calls from the multiplex PCR reads in MiXCR, one entry per CDR3 protein. The sample contains 400,000 to 550,000 distinct CDR3 sequences, about 16% of which appear only once. Time point specified: newly diagnosed GD, antithyroid drugs for less than 3 months. PBMC-derived RNA was used for the TCR library. The sample also formed part of further work on T cells in Graves' hyperthyroidism and ophthalmopathy.

The specimen comprised peripheral blood mononuclear cells (PBMCs), sampled at new diagnosis, from a patient treated with antithyroid drugs. These receptors all stem from a woman aged 18-35 years with Graves disease.

This clonotype came up a few times. The chain uses TRBV29-1 and TRBJ1-3, with D perhaps TRBD1 (5 bases). V was shortened by 4 bases and J by 5 bases, with 12 bases between the two germline ends. The germline V gene encodes CDR1 SQVTM and CDR2 ANQGSEA. This CDR3 region has 13 residues. The CDR3 loop reads CSVAQRGRNTIYF. CDR3 DNA: TGCAGCGTTGCGCAGAGGGGAAGAAACACCATATATTTT.

This clonotype was seen at least ten times. The rearrangement joins TRBV28 to TRBJ2-7; 9 positions agree with TRBD2. The germline gives CDR1 MDHEN, CDR2 SYDVKM. The CDR3 totals 14 residues. V lost 8 bases to trimming and J lost 0 bases; unmatched junction nucleotides: 5. The CDR3 region has the DNA TGTGCCAGCGGGACGGGACTAGCCTCCTACGAGCAGTACTTC. It translates to CASGTGLASYEQYF.

V is TRBV27 and J is TRBJ1-2, with 7 bases matching TRBD1. The CDR3 consists of 13 residues. Looked up from germline, CDR1 is MNHEY and CDR2 is SMNVEV (reference sequence). V was clipped by 3 bases and J by 8 bases; unmatched bases: 6. The CDR3 loop reads CASSLTGMDGYTF. In DNA form, the CDR3 reads TGTGCCAGCAGTTTGACAGGGATGGACGGCTACACCTTC.

This clonotype was picked up many times. The V gene is TRBV20-1, the J gene TRBJ2-7, with 13 bases fitting TRBD2. This CDR3 contains 16 residues. CDR1 is DFQATT and CDR2 is SNEGSKA in the germline V gene (reference sequence). The V and J ends lost 0 bases and 6 bases, in that order; junction bases with no gene match: 8. CDR3 nucleotide sequence: TGCAGTGCTAGAGATGGGACTAGCGGGAAGAGGTTCGAGCAGTACTTC. Amino acid sequence: CSARDGTSGKRFEQYF.

In its sample, this clonotype was seen many times. The chain combines TRBV20-1 with TRBJ2-3; 8 bases map to TRBD2. The ends lost 6 bases at V and 0 bases at J; junction bases unmatched: 8. The CDR3 sequence is 15 residues long. Germline V CDR1 and CDR2: DFQATT, SNEGSKA (reference sequence). The CDR3: CSAAPSGRSTDTQYF. CDR3 in DNA: TGCAGTGCAGCCCCTAGCGGGCGGAGCACAGATACGCAGTATTTT.

The chain recombines TRBV30 with TRBJ2-7; 11 bases are a match to TRBD2. The trim removed 4 bases at V and 1 base at J, leaving 6 bases unmatched. This CDR3 comprises 15 residues. Germline CDR1 reads GTSNPN; CDR2 reads SVGIG (reference sequence). This CDR3 reads CAWTGLAGDSYEQYF. The CDR3 DNA reads TGTGCCTGGACCGGACTAGCGGGCGATTCCTACGAGCAGTACTTC.